What follows are 7 T cell receptor beta chains derived from one specimen sequenced in a study of CD8+ T cells in alopecia areata. RNA extraction and reverse transcription yielded cDNA as sequencing template. The data were produced by immunoSEQ multiplex PCR, yet TCRdb's version contains in-frame clones alone and is incomplete. The table records 170,000 or so clones, around three fifths of them present only once. The sequenced sample was CD4+ T cells sorted from blood, obtained at week 0. The receptors originated from a human donor with alopecia areata.

The rearrangement joins TRBV6-5 to TRBJ2-3, with 7 bases aligning to TRBD2. This CDR3 has 16 amino acids. Germline CDR1 and CDR2: MNHEY and SVGAGI. With 0 bases clipped from V and 1 base from J, the junction kept 4 bases outside the gene matches. CDR3 nucleotides: TGTGCCAGCAGTTACTCGAGCGGGGTTCGCACAGATACGCAGTATTTT. Its protein is CASSYSSGVRTDTQYF.

The chain couples TRBV21-1 to TRBJ1-5. TRBV21-1 is designated a pseudogene. CDR3 length: 14 residues. Here the CDR3 reads CASSKRRGHQPQHF. The CDR3 nucleotides read TGTGCCAGCAGCAAAAGACGAGGGCATCAGCCCCAGCATTTT.

This clone was observed a handful of times. J is TRBJ2-2 and V is TRBV18; D is ambiguous. The CDR3 is made up of 16 amino acids. Trimming shortened V by 0 bases and J by 1 base, and 9 bases separated the two germline ends. Germline V gene data show CDR1 as KGHSH and CDR2 as LQKENI. As DNA, the CDR3 is TGTGCCAGCTCACCACCGGAAGGGCGGAACACCGGGGAGCTGTTTTTT. This sequence encodes CASSPPEGRNTGELFF.

This clone turned up a few times. The V gene is TRBV29-1, the J gene TRBJ1-2, with D possibly TRBD1 on 5 matching bases. The CDR3 totals 11 residues. V was cut by 6 bases and J by 8 bases, with 13 bases left in between. Germline V gene sequence: CDR1 SQVTM, CDR2 ANQGSEA. CDR3: CSVGDSLGYTF. CDR3 bases: TGCAGCGTGGGAGACAGTTTGGGCTACACCTTC.

V gene TRBV18 combines with J gene TRBJ2-3; no firm D call. Trimming cost V 2 bases and J 0 bases, with 6 bases left between them. Germline V gene data show CDR1 as KGHSH and CDR2 as LQKENI. The CDR3 has 14 amino acids. The CDR3 region has the DNA TGTGCCAGCTCACCAAGGACGAGCACAGATACGCAGTATTTT. Encoded protein: CASSPRTSTDTQYF.

There are a few counts of this clone. This specimen includes other DNA sequences encoding the same CDR3. The chain is built from TRBV29-1 and TRBJ2-2; D uncertain. This CDR3 is 11 amino acids long. V was pared by 7 bases and J by 1 base, with 4 bases between. Germline lookup yields CDR1 SQVTM and CDR2 ANQGSEA. Written as DNA, the CDR3 is TGCAGCGGAAAGAACACCGGGGAGCTGTTTTTT. Amino acid sequence: CSGKNTGELFF.

The V call is TRBV5-1, the J call TRBJ2-3; D assignment may be TRBD1 or TRBD2 (5 bases each). CDR1 SGHRS and CDR2 YFSETQ come from the germline V gene. CDR3 length equals 13 residues. V lost 7 bases, J lost 0 bases, and 9 bases lay in between. The CDR3 region is CASRDGSTDTQYF. The DNA of the CDR3 is TGCGCCAGCCGGGACGGGAGCACAGATACGCAGTATTTT.